This passage covers 23 T cell receptor beta chains from one sample sequenced in a study of T cells after yellow fever vaccination. Each CDR3 protein gets one entry after TCRdb re-called the 5' RACE reads with MiXCR. The table shows hundreds of thousands of distinct CDR3 sequences, with 7% to 10% occurring only once. The source material was PBMCs, sampled about 49 days after the first yellow fever vaccination. All receptors derive from a man younger than 35 who received the YFV17D yellow fever vaccine.

V and J are TRBV9 and TRBJ2-5, with 9 bases aligning to TRBD2. V lost 4 bases, J lost 4 bases, and 11 bases stayed unmatched. This CDR3 comprises 16 residues. Germline V gives CDR1 SGDLS, CDR2 YYNGEE. This CDR3 reads CASSLRGGGASETQYF. The CDR3 nucleotides are TGTGCCAGCAGCCTCCGGGGCGGGGGGGCGTCAGAGACCCAGTACTTC.

Here the CDR3 DNA reads TGTGCCAGCACGGGATGGGACACTTACTCCTACGAGCAGTACTTC. This translates into CASTGWDTYSYEQYF. This chain links TRBV7-9 with TRBJ2-7, with TRBD1 as a possible D gene (6 bases). Between the trimmed V and J ends, which lost 7 bases and 0 bases, there was a span of 16 bases. CDR1 SEHNR and CDR2 FQNEAQ come from the germline V gene (reference sequence). This CDR3 has 15 residues.

Details on this clonotype: Germline is not matched at one junction end, which may reflect a read error. This rearrangement joins TRBV6-1 to TRBJ1-1; TRBD1 might be the D (6 bases). This CDR3 region has 14 residues. CDR1 is MNHNS, CDR2 SASEGT, per germline. CDR3 bases: TGTGCCAGCAGTCCAGGGGCAGGGAACACTGAAGATTTCTTT. Its translation is CASSPGAGNTEDFF.

The rearrangement links TRBV12-3 or TRBV12-4 to TRBJ2-1, with 7 bases lining up with TRBD1. J gave up 8 bases and V 4 bases, and 17 bases lay outside the gene matches. The CDR3 covers 17 residues. The CDR3 loop is CASSYYAQGVGLDEQFF. DNA of the CDR3: TGTGCCAGCAGTTACTATGCCCAGGGGGTAGGTTTGGATGAGCAGTTCTTC.

In this sample, this clonotype turned up a few times. V is TRBV9 and J is TRBJ2-1, with TRBD2 as a possible D gene (5 bases). The CDR3 is 16 amino acids. CDR1 is SGDLS and CDR2 is YYNGEE in the germline V gene. The V end was cut by 4 bases, the J end by 3 bases, with 17 bases between. CDR3 sequence reads: CASSPRTRRHYNEQFF. The CDR3 DNA sequence: TGTGCCAGCAGCCCACGCACGAGGAGGCACTACAATGAGCAGTTCTTC. Variable domain in full (rest from reference TRBV9 and TRBJ2-1): DSGVTQTPKHLITATGQRVTLRCSPRSGDLSVYWYQQSLDQGLQFLIQYYNGEERAKGNILERFSAQQFPDLHSELNLSSLELGDSALYFCASSPRTRRHYNEQFFGPGTRLTVL.

This clonotype came up a few times. The chain employs TRBV4-1 and TRBJ1-5, with no clear D. CDR1 is MGHRA, CDR2 YSYEKL, per germline. The CDR3 is made up of 14 amino acids. The germline V and J ends were trimmed by 2 bases and 11 bases, with 16 bases remaining between them. The CDR3 sequence: CASSQPDPISAQHF. CDR3 nucleotide sequence: TGCGCCAGCAGCCAACCGGACCCGATTTCGGCCCAGCATTTT.

This clonotype was counted ten times or more. J is TRBJ1-1 and V is TRBV29-1, with D uncertain. Germline V CDR1 and CDR2: SQVTM, ANQGSEA. Between the trimmed V and J ends, which lost 4 bases and 2 bases, there was a span of 11 bases. There are 13 residues in the CDR3. CDR3: CSVALLGNTEAFF. As DNA, the CDR3 is TGCAGCGTTGCCCTCTTGGGTAACACTGAAGCTTTCTTT.

The chain joins TRBV28 to TRBJ2-7; TRBD1 is a possible D gene (5 bases). V was clipped by 5 bases and J by 6 bases, with 20 bases between them. Germline assignment: CDR1 MDHEN and CDR2 SYDVKM. This CDR3 is built from 15 residues. CDR3: CASSPSGHPAREQYV. The CDR3 region has the DNA TGTGCCAGCAGTCCCTCCGGACACCCGGCGCGCGAGCAGTACGTC.

The chain recombines TRBV5-1 with TRBJ1-3; 10 bases align to TRBD1. CDR1 is SGHRS and CDR2 is YFSETQ in the germline V gene. This CDR3 region has 17 residues. J lost 0 bases, V lost 4 bases, and 7 bases had no gene match. In nucleotides, the CDR3 is TGCGCCAGCAGCACACGGACAGGGGGTTTCTCTGGAAACACCATATATTTT. This encodes CASSTRTGGFSGNTIYF. The complete variable domain, with remaining parts taken from reference TRBV5-1 and TRBJ1-3, reads KAGVTQTPRYLIKTRGQQVTLSCSPISGHRSVSWYQQTPGQGLQFLFEYFSETQRNKGNFPGRFSGRQFSNSRSEMNVSTLELGDSALYLCASSTRTGGFSGNTIYFGEGSWLTVV.

This clonotype was seen just once. The rearrangement links TRBV10-3 to TRBJ1-1; possibly TRBD1 for D (6 bases). Trimming stripped 6 bases from V and 3 bases from J, with 17 bases between. The CDR3 has 15 residues. In germline, CDR1 is ENHRY, CDR2 SYGVKD. CDR3 protein: CAISSRGRKDTEAFF. CDR3 in DNA: TGTGCCATCAGCTCCAGGGGTCGGAAAGACACTGAAGCTTTCTTT.

This clonotype has only a few counts. The V and J genes are TRBV27 and TRBJ2-5; D not certain. Trimming cost V 5 bases and J 0 bases, with 16 bases left between them. Germline V gene lookup returns CDR1 MNHEY and CDR2 SMNVEV (reference sequence). The CDR3 runs 16 residues. CDR3 residues: CASSPGAEPNQETQYF. As DNA, the CDR3 is TGTGCCAGCAGTCCTGGCGCGGAGCCGAACCAAGAGACCCAGTACTTC.

The chain links TRBV20-1 to TRBJ1-5, with D uncertain. V gave up 0 bases and J gave up 0 bases, with 9 bases separating them. The CDR3 loop spans 15 amino acids. Per the germline V gene, CDR1 is DFQATT and CDR2 is SNEGSKA (reference sequence). CDR3 sequence: CSARDWEDSNQPQHF. Written as DNA, the CDR3 is TGCAGTGCTAGAGACTGGGAAGATAGCAATCAGCCCCAGCATTTT.

This sequence joins TRBV9 and TRBJ2-5; perhaps TRBD2 as D (7 bases). Between the trimmed V and J ends, which lost 5 bases and 2 bases, there was a span of 16 bases. This CDR3 spans 15 amino acids. Germline CDR1 reads SGDLS; CDR2 reads YYNGEE. CDR3 nucleotide sequence: TGTGCCAGCAGACCAACCGGGGGGCTACAAGAGACCCAGTACTTC. Translation gives CASRPTGGLQETQYF. The whole variable domain, remainder taken from reference TRBV9 and TRBJ2-5, is DSGVTQTPKHLITATGQRVTLRCSPRSGDLSVYWYQQSLDQGLQFLIQYYNGEERAKGNILERFSAQQFPDLHSELNLSSLELGDSALYFCASRPTGGLQETQYFGPGTRLLVL.

This clonotype was seen a few times. The chain couples TRBV2 to TRBJ2-3; 9 bases line up with TRBD1. This CDR3 spans 13 amino acids. V shed 11 bases and J 8 bases; nucleotides not matched to a gene: 11. Germline lookup yields CDR1 SNHLY and CDR2 FYNNEI. The CDR3 loop is CAGGDRVYSTQYF. For the CDR3, the DNA is TGTGCCGGCGGGGACAGGGTTTATAGTACGCAGTATTTT.

The chain uses TRBV3-1 and TRBJ2-1; D remains unclear. The CDR3 has 15 residues. V lost 3 bases, J lost 0 bases, and 9 bases lay in between. The V gene's germline CDR1 is LGHDT and CDR2 YNNKEL (reference sequence). CDR3 protein: CASSHQDVSYNEQFF. DNA for the CDR3: TGTGCCAGCAGCCACCAGGACGTCTCCTACAATGAGCAGTTCTTC.

Ten or more counts support this clonotype. The J gene is TRBJ1-5, the V gene TRBV20-1; 7 nucleotides agree with TRBD1. Germline values: CDR1 DFQATT, CDR2 SNEGSKA (reference sequence). Trimming removed 7 bases from V and 3 bases from J; junction bases left unmatched: 6. This CDR3 region has 13 residues. CDR3 residues: CSGGGTVNQPQHF. The CDR3 region has the DNA TGCAGTGGGGGAGGGACAGTCAATCAGCCCCAGCATTTT.

This clonotype has more than one count but fewer than ten. The CDR3 nucleotides are TGCGCCAGCAGACTAGCGGGGGACAATGAGCAGTTCTTC. The encoded protein is CASRLAGDNEQFF. The J gene is TRBJ2-1, the V gene TRBV5-1, with TRBD2 matching over 11 bases. Germline V CDR1 and CDR2: SGHRS, YFSETQ. The CDR3 contains 13 residues. Unmatched junction bases numbered 0, after V lost 5 bases and J lost 5 bases.

This clonotype was found many times. The chain couples TRBV7-2 to TRBJ2-7; D could derive from TRBD1 or TRBD2 (6 bases each). Germline-derived CDR1 and CDR2 are SGHTA and FQGNSA. Trimming cost V 5 bases and J 7 bases, with 15 bases left between them. This CDR3 region has 13 residues. CDR3 sequence (DNA): TGTGCCAGCAGCCAACAGGGACTTCAAGAGCAGTACTTC. Protein product: CASSQQGLQEQYF.

The rearrangement uses TRBV5-5 and TRBJ2-7; 8 bases align to TRBD1. V lost 4 bases and J lost 6; bases outside the gene matches: 15. CDR1 and CDR2 (germline): SGHKS, YYEKEE (reference sequence). The CDR3 totals 16 residues. CDR3 in amino acids: CASSPTDREPLSEQYV. The CDR3 nucleotides read TGTGCCAGCAGCCCAACGGACAGGGAACCCTTGAGCGAGCAGTACGTC.

The chain uses TRBV18 and TRBJ1-3, with TRBD1 matching 12 bases. CDR1 is KGHSH and CDR2 is LQKENI in the germline V gene. This CDR3 comprises 17 residues. V gave up 0 bases and J gave up 4 bases; unmatched junction bases: 4. CDR3 region: CASSPPTGTGGGNTIYF. The DNA for the CDR3 is TGTGCCAGCTCACCACCGACCGGGACAGGGGGCGGAAACACCATATATTTT.

This clonotype was seen more than once but under ten times. The chain recombines TRBV24-1 with TRBJ1-5; D gene uncertain. The V and J ends lost 10 bases and 9 bases respectively, with 18 bases between them. CDR1 KGHDR and CDR2 SFDVKD come from the germline V gene. The CDR3 consists of 13 residues. The CDR3 coding sequence is TGTGCCACGCCCGGAGGCAACTCCTGGCCCCAGCATTTT. It encodes CATPGGNSWPQHF.

This clonotype was counted at least ten times. In DNA form, the CDR3 reads TGTGCCAGCGTACGCACAGATACGCAGTATTTT. Translation gives CASVRTDTQYF. The chain links TRBV11-2 to TRBJ2-3; D is uncertain. The germline CDR1 and CDR2 sequences are SGHAT and FQNNGV. The CDR3 has 11 residues. V lost 8 bases and J 1 base, leaving 4 bases between the germline ends. Looking up the rest from reference TRBV11-2 and TRBJ2-3 gives the full variable domain: EAGVAQSPRYKIIEKRQSVAFWCNPISGHATLYWYQQILGQGPKLLIQFQNNGVVDDSQLPKDRFSAERLKGVDSTLKIQPAKLEDSAVYLCASVRTDTQYFGPGTRLTVL.

The V and J genes are TRBV4-1 and TRBJ1-2, with TRBD1 matching over 7 bases. Germline V gene data show CDR1 as MGHRA and CDR2 as YSYEKL. V shed 4 bases and J 8 bases; nucleotides not matched to a gene: 10. This CDR3 comprises 14 residues. CDR3 loop: CASSLDRVLGGYTF. Here the CDR3 DNA reads TGCGCCAGCAGCCTCGACAGGGTGTTGGGCGGCTACACCTTC.